This T cell receptor beta chain was sequenced during a study of T cell responses to AZD1222 COVID-19 vaccine (dated by TCRdb to the early 2020s). Describing the broader study: AZD1222 recipients whose second dose came at about 4 weeks and those whose second dose came at about 12 weeks were combined into one group, since spike-specific TCR depth and breadth did not differ between the two schedules. A total of roughly 240 trial participants underwent TCR sequencing, of whom 200 to 220 received two doses of AZD1222 and some 26 received two doses of the MenACWY control vaccine. Trial participants were enrolled by age into subgroups of 18-55, 56-69 and 70-plus years, and roughly 160, 29 and 62 TCR-sequenced participants, respectively, were included in these subgroups.

Findings and caveats that apply to the study as a whole: Only a handful of AZD1222 recipients were SARS-CoV-2 seropositive at baseline, limiting conclusions about previously exposed vaccinees. Because no day 14 peak-response samples were available, repertoires were characterized only after the peak T cell response. After two AZD1222 doses, spike-specific TCR breadth and depth were significantly higher than at day 0 and than in MenACWY recipients. Reportedly, close to half of the unique spike-specific TCRs recognized epitopes lying outside the regions that are mutated in the B.1.351 and B.1.1.7 variants. The vaccine-associated CD4 TCRs covered the entire spike protein, and the dominant responses fell in regions 160-218 and 743-854. Participants were mostly white British, with more females than males. The authors suggested clonal diversity may have been underestimated. The 56-69-year group was small, and its depth increase did not reach significance, likely because of low power.

CDR1 is given as LNHDA and CDR2 as SQIVND, both from the germline V gene (reference sequence). The CDR3 measures 15 amino acids from cysteine to phenylalanine. The kept DNA is CDR3 alone, 45 bases in frame from the first base. The junction shows trimming of 0 bases on V and 5 bases on J, plus 11 bases between the germline ends. Read against the paper, the sample's time point label means: baseline before first vaccination. Vaccinee samples came from UK trials COV001 and COV002, including a single-blind randomized controlled phase 2/3 trial of AZD1222 (ChAdOx1 nCoV-19) in healthy adults. Trial participant PBMC samples were collected at day 0 and day 28 after the second dose for TCRbeta chain sequencing. For this clone: No antigen is known for it. No much larger clonotype is one base removed from it; base qualities were not supplied.

The CDR3 regions of human TCRbeta chains were analyzed by immunosequencing. In the authors' own workflow: TCRs in the repertoires were compared against a reference library of SARS-CoV-2-specific TCRs that had been generated with the MIRA antigen-specificity platform. Breadth was defined as the fraction of unique TCRs that were SARS-CoV-2-associated, and depth was defined as the fraction of total T cells that were SARS-CoV-2-associated. Using the MIRA data, each spike-specific TCR was assigned both to the spike region to which the TCR was reactive and to a CD4 or CD8 class. Log10-transformed breadth and depth values were compared by one-way ANOVA with Sidak's multiple comparisons tests. In its TCRdb copy, this immuneACCESS table keeps in-frame sequences only and misses some clones. Where compared with another copy, unresolved V genes explain less than half of these, and the others have no known cause. V and J calls and clone size follow that table, whereas D and trimming were derived from the DNA. The sample table records 40,000 to 65,000 clones; about 81% of these occur just once. The ten top clones hold over 20% of the sample.

The sequence was obtained from an adult in good health. The chain was built from TRBV19 and TRBJ1-3; the D gene is unclear. The specimen was peripheral blood, collected on day 0 of AZD1222 vaccination. The CDR3: CASSIDRRRRNTIYF. The bases read TGTGCCAGTAGTATAGATCGTCGACGGCGAAACACCATATATTTT.